This passage covers 20 T cell receptor beta chains from one sample sequenced in a study of CD8+ T cells in alopecia areata (dated by TCRdb to 2016 to 2018). Per the publication, the time point label means: four to five weeks on oral tofacitinib. Reading the label with the study, this specimen's treatment or condition is: oral pan-JAK inhibitor, 5-10 mg twice daily. Library preparation used the immunoSEQ multiplex PCR assay. RNA was extracted from all samples and reverse transcribed into cDNA as template for TCR sequencing. The clones in this table, taken by TCRdb from immuneACCESS, are in-frame only. Not every clone is retained; where verified, under half of the shortfall comes from an unresolved V gene, and the cause of the rest is unknown. Present in this sample are roughly 190,000 clones, 45% to 75% of which were seen just once. The ten largest make up approximately 0.7% of the sample. The starting material was CD4+ T cells sorted from blood, obtained at week 4, from a patient treated with tofacitinib. The source of these receptors is a human donor with alopecia areata.

The J gene is TRBJ2-7, the V gene TRBV23-1; possibly TRBD1 for D (5 bases). TRBV23-1 is placed among ORFs of uncertain function. The CDR3 loop spans 18 amino acids. The ends were cut back, 4 bases at V and 3 bases at J, with 25 bases in the middle. The CDR3 region has the DNA TGCGCCAGCAGTCCCCCAGGGCGAGTGGGTAAAGTGTTCTACGAGCAGTACTTC. It translates to CASSPPGRVGKVFYEQYF.

V gene TRBV29-1 combines with J gene TRBJ2-5, with 11 bases that match TRBD2. Germline V gives CDR1 SQVTM, CDR2 ANQGSEA. The ends lost 6 bases at V and 3 bases at J; junction bases unmatched: 6. The CDR3 extends over 14 amino acids. Here the CDR3 reads CSVPTSGIEETQYF. CDR3 nucleotides: TGCAGCGTCCCGACTAGCGGGATTGAAGAGACCCAGTACTTC.

This clone has a handful of counts. This chain uses TRBV29-1 with TRBJ1-5; D may be TRBD1 (5 bases). V lost 6 bases and J lost 2, with 14 bases in between. The CDR3 extends over 14 amino acids. Germline CDR1 is SQVTM and CDR2 is ANQGSEA. CDR3 DNA: TGCAGCGTCGTGACGGGGGTCGGCAATCAGCCCCAGCATTTT. Its protein is CSVVTGVGNQPQHF.

The chain combines TRBV27 with TRBJ2-7; 8 bases align to TRBD1. Germline V gives CDR1 MNHEY, CDR2 SMNVEV (reference sequence). The CDR3 spans 15 residues. After removal of 6 bases from V and 1 base from J, the junction contained 8 bases not matched to a gene. The CDR3 loop is CASSRGTGRSYEQYF. The CDR3 DNA sequence: TGTGCCAGCAGCCGAGGGACAGGCAGATCCTACGAGCAGTACTTC.

The chain couples TRBV30 to TRBJ2-1, with unresolved D. This CDR3 is 11 amino acids long. The germline CDR1 and CDR2 sequences are GTSNPN and SVGIG (reference sequence). Trimming stripped 8 bases from V and 4 bases from J, with 9 bases between. CDR3 in amino acids: CAGTGYNEQFF. The DNA of the CDR3 is TGTGCCGGAACTGGGTACAATGAGCAGTTCTTC.

This clone was counted between two and nine times. This rearrangement joins TRBV30 to TRBJ2-5; 9 bases map to TRBD1. The V gene end was trimmed by 2 bases and the J gene end by 6 bases; junction bases not matched to a gene: 4. CDR3 length: 13 residues. Germline V lookup: CDR1 GTSNPN, CDR2 SVGIG (reference sequence). The CDR3 coding sequence is TGTGCCTGGAGTTTGGGACAGGGAAAGACCCAGTACTTC. This translates into CAWSLGQGKTQYF.

The chain joins TRBV29-1 to TRBJ2-7; 9 positions match TRBD1. Germline CDR1 and CDR2: SQVTM and ANQGSEA. V shed 5 bases, J shed 3 bases, and the junction held 8 bases outside the gene matches. This CDR3 has 14 amino acids. CDR3 in DNA: TGCAGCGTTATACAGACAGGGGGAAGCTACGAGCAGTACTTC. Translation: CSVIQTGGSYEQYF.

This clone has more than one count but fewer than ten. V is TRBV30 and J is TRBJ2-7; 10 bases agree with TRBD2. The germline V gene has CDR1 GTSNPN and CDR2 SVGIG (reference sequence). This CDR3 region has 15 residues. J gave up 0 bases and V 3 bases, and 5 bases lay outside the gene matches. CDR3 amino acids: CAWRMTSGLSYEQYF. In DNA, the CDR3 is TGTGCCTGGAGGATGACTAGCGGGCTCTCCTACGAGCAGTACTTC.

The chain couples TRBV11-3 to TRBJ1-1; no definite D call. Germline lookup yields CDR1 SGHNT and CDR2 YENEEA. CDR3 size: 14 residues. V dropped 8 bases and J dropped 3 bases, with 16 bases sitting between them. This chain's CDR3 is CASARRSGDTEAFF. The CDR3 region has the DNA TGTGCCAGCGCTCGACGGAGCGGGGACACTGAAGCTTTCTTT.

The chain recombines TRBV9 with TRBJ2-3, with a weak D call TRBD1 (6 bases). The CDR3 covers 16 residues. With 0 bases removed from V and 5 bases from J, the gap between germline ends came to 16 bases. The germline CDR1 and CDR2 sequences are SGDLS and YYNGEE. The CDR3 reads CASSVEQDQGRDTQYF. The CDR3 DNA is TGTGCCAGCAGCGTAGAGCAGGACCAGGGGCGAGATACGCAGTATTTT.

The chain combines TRBV5-1 with TRBJ2-5; D remains ambiguous. This CDR3 contains 17 residues. With 2 bases removed from V and 1 base from J, the gap between germline ends came to 18 bases. Germline values: CDR1 SGHRS, CDR2 YFSETQ. CDR3 in amino acids: CASSLGQTSASQETQYF. CDR3 nucleotides: TGCGCCAGCAGCTTAGGGCAAACTTCGGCTTCCCAAGAGACCCAGTACTTC. Drawing the rest from reference TRBV5-1 and TRBJ2-5, the complete variable domain is KAGVTQTPRYLIKTRGQQVTLSCSPISGHRSVSWYQQTPGQGLQFLFEYFSETQRNKGNFPGRFSGRQFSNSRSEMNVSTLELGDSALYLCASSLGQTSASQETQYFGPGTRLLVL.

This chain links TRBV4-1 with TRBJ2-7; 13 positions agree with TRBD2. The CDR3 has 17 amino acids. Trimming cost V 4 bases and J 5 bases; bases outside gene matches: 11. Germline V gene sequence: CDR1 MGHRA, CDR2 YSYEKL. This CDR3 reads CASSPNPRTSGSNEQYF. The CDR3 DNA follows: TGCGCCAGCAGCCCCAACCCTCGGACTAGCGGGAGTAACGAGCAGTACTTC.

The chain combines TRBV7-8 with TRBJ1-1, with D maybe TRBD1 (5 bases). The CDR3 length is 15 residues. Trimming removed 6 bases at V and 1 base at J, with 15 bases between. Germline V gene lookup returns CDR1 SGHVS and CDR2 FQNEAQ. This chain's CDR3 is CASRVRGRGNTEAFF. The CDR3 DNA reads TGTGCCAGCAGAGTCCGGGGACGGGGGAACACTGAAGCTTTCTTT.

This sequence joins TRBV12-5 and TRBJ2-5; D possibly matches TRBD1 or TRBD2 (5 bases each). Between the trimmed V and J ends, which lost 6 bases and 7 bases, there was a span of 18 bases. This CDR3 spans 14 amino acids. Germline V gene data show CDR1 as LGHNT and CDR2 as FRNRAP. CDR3 nucleotide sequence: TGTGCTAGTGGACCCGGGACCAGCTTAGGGACCCAGTACTTC. This encodes CASGPGTSLGTQYF.

This clone was recorded a few times. The chain links TRBV30 to TRBJ2-7, with TRBD2 matching over 9 bases. Germline loops: CDR1 GTSNPN, CDR2 SVGIG (reference sequence). V shed 0 bases and J 6 bases; nucleotides not matched to a gene: 6. CDR3 size: 14 residues. The DNA of the CDR3 is TGTGCCTGGAGTGTACTCGCGGGAGGGGTCGAGCAGTACTTC. Translated, it gives CAWSVLAGGVEQYF.

This clone was seen more than once but under ten times. The chain joins TRBV18 to TRBJ1-1; D is undetermined. The germline CDR1 and CDR2 sequences are KGHSH and LQKENI. CDR3 length: 14 amino acids. The V end lost 4 bases, the J end lost 1 base, and 10 bases lay between the germline ends. DNA for the CDR3: TGTGCCAGCTCACTGGACGGGCGGAACACTGAAGCTTTCTTT. Protein product: CASSLDGRNTEAFF.

The chain couples TRBV6-6 to TRBJ2-7; D is possibly TRBD1 or TRBD2 (6 bases each). This CDR3 is built from 14 residues. Germline loops: CDR1 MNHNY, CDR2 SVGAGI (reference sequence). The ends were cut back, 7 bases at V and 3 bases at J, with 16 bases in the middle. CDR3 residues: CASTDGGNLYEQYF. The DNA for the CDR3 is TGTGCCAGCACCGACGGGGGCAATCTCTACGAGCAGTACTTC.

The chain recombines TRBV29-1 with TRBJ1-1; D may be TRBD1 (5 bases). Germline V gene data show CDR1 as SQVTM and CDR2 as ANQGSEA. Trimming pared 8 bases from V and 0 bases from J, leaving 10 bases between. The CDR3 runs to 12 residues. The CDR3 DNA reads as TGCAGCACCGGGGGGGTGAACACTGAAGCTTTCTTT. This codes for CSTGGVNTEAFF.

J is TRBJ2-1 and V is TRBV5-1; 13 nucleotides match TRBD2. Germline V lookup: CDR1 SGHRS, CDR2 YFSETQ. This CDR3 spans 17 amino acids. With 4 bases clipped from V and 10 bases from J, the junction kept 14 bases outside the gene matches. The chain's CDR3 is CASSMILAGGASGEQFF. As DNA, the CDR3 is TGCGCCAGCAGCATGATACTAGCGGGAGGGGCCAGTGGGGAGCAGTTCTTC. The full variable domain, rest sourced from reference TRBV5-1 and TRBJ2-1, is KAGVTQTPRYLIKTRGQQVTLSCSPISGHRSVSWYQQTPGQGLQFLFEYFSETQRNKGNFPGRFSGRQFSNSRSEMNVSTLELGDSALYLCASSMILAGGASGEQFFGPGTRLTVL.

Concerning this clone itself: This sample includes further DNA sequences coding for the same CDR3. The V and J genes are TRBV30 and TRBJ2-1; unclear D gene. Trimming pared 5 bases from V and 1 base from J, leaving 12 bases between. This CDR3 is 14 amino acids long. In germline, CDR1 is GTSNPN, CDR2 SVGIG (reference sequence). The CDR3 DNA reads TGTGCCTGGGGTCGCCGAAGTTCCTACAATGAGCAGTTCTTC. Translated, it gives CAWGRRSSYNEQFF. The full variable domain, in which reference TRBV30 and TRBJ2-1 provide the parts outside the CDR3, is SQTIHQWPATLVQPVGSPLSLECTVEGTSNPNLYWYRQAAGRGLQLLFYSVGIGQISSEVPQNLSASRPQDRQFILSSKKLLLSDSGFYLCAWGRRSSYNEQFFGPGTRLTVL.